One and the same sample provided the 31 T cell receptor beta chains below, sequenced in a study of T cell responses to AZD1222 COVID-19 vaccine. Libraries were prepared by immunoSEQ multiplex PCR; TCRdb keeps only in-frame clonotypes and omits some of them. Of about 150,000 clones in the sample, more than 85% were seen once. The source was peripheral blood, collected on day 0 of AZD1222 vaccination. The receptor source for this set is an adult in good health.

The chain has TRBV12-5 and TRBJ2-5; D remains unclear. Germline V gene data show CDR1 as LGHNT and CDR2 as FRNRAP. Trimming cost V 2 bases and J 2 bases, with 12 bases left between them. The CDR3 consists of 15 residues. DNA of the CDR3: TGTGCTAGTGGTTTGCGTGGTAGAGAGCAAGAGACCCAGTACTTC. The encoded protein is CASGLRGREQETQYF.

The rearrangement uses TRBV5-1 and TRBJ2-7; maybe TRBD2 (6 bases). The V gene's germline CDR1 is SGHRS and CDR2 YFSETQ. There are 14 residues in the CDR3. Trimming left V 0 bases short and J 5 bases short, with 12 bases between. DNA for the CDR3: TGCGCCAGCAGCTTGGTAGCGGATGCCGACGAGCAGTACTTC. Encoded protein: CASSLVADADEQYF.

For the CDR3, the DNA is TGTGCCTGGGCCCGGGGGAGTGGGAGGGATGAGCAGTTCTTC. Encoded protein: CAWARGSGRDEQFF. This chain links TRBV30 with TRBJ2-1; 7 bases are a match to TRBD2. The CDR3 covers 14 residues. The ends lost 5 bases at V and 8 bases at J; junction bases unmatched: 12. Germline CDR1 reads GTSNPN; CDR2 reads SVGIG (reference sequence). The full variable domain, its missing parts supplied by reference TRBV30 and TRBJ2-1, is SQTIHQWPATLVQPVGSPLSLECTVEGTSNPNLYWYRQAAGRGLQLLFYSVGIGQISSEVPQNLSASRPQDRQFILSSKKLLLSDSGFYLCAWARGSGRDEQFFGPGTRLTVL.

The chain recombines TRBV28 with TRBJ2-2; maybe TRBD2 (6 bases). The CDR3 has 15 residues. V lost 0 bases to trimming and J lost 3 bases, with 8 bases between them. The germline V gene has CDR1 MDHEN and CDR2 SYDVKM. CDR3 in amino acids: CASSLWGGDTGELFF. The CDR3 nucleotides read TGTGCCAGCAGTTTATGGGGAGGAGACACCGGGGAGCTGTTTTTT.

This clone was counted once. This rearrangement joins TRBV7-9 to TRBJ1-2; D possibly corresponds to TRBD1 (5 bases). The length of the CDR3 is 13 residues. V lost 3 bases and J lost 1, with 6 bases in between. Per the germline V gene, CDR1 is SEHNR and CDR2 is FQNEAQ (reference sequence). CDR3: CASSFDSNYGYTF. In DNA form, the CDR3 reads TGTGCCAGCAGCTTTGACAGTAACTATGGCTACACCTTC.

The rearrangement uses TRBV7-2 and TRBJ2-7, with unresolved D. This CDR3 is built from 13 residues. The germline V gene has CDR1 SGHTA and CDR2 FQGNSA. With 3 bases removed from V and 3 bases from J, the gap between germline ends came to 9 bases. The CDR3, as DNA: TGTGCCAGCAGCTTTGGAACGGTCTACGAGCAGTACTTC. Encoded protein: CASSFGTVYEQYF.

The V and J genes are TRBV19 and TRBJ2-7; D uncertain. Germline CDR1 and CDR2: LNHDA and SQIVND (reference sequence). The CDR3 length is 16 residues. Trimming took off 2 bases at V and 5 bases at J, with 19 bases between the two ends. The CDR3 DNA reads as TGTGCCAGTAGTATAAACCTGTCCGTGGCAGCCCACGAGCAGTACTTC. It codes for CASSINLSVAAHEQYF.

The genes are TRBV4-1 and TRBJ2-1; no definite D call. This CDR3 is built from 14 residues. CDR1 MGHRA and CDR2 YSYEKL come from the germline V gene. Trimming left V 2 bases short and J 5 bases short, with 10 bases between. The CDR3 DNA reads as TGCGCCAGCAGCCAATACGGGCCCCACAATGAGCAGTTCTTC. This codes for CASSQYGPHNEQFF.

The chain recombines TRBV28 with TRBJ2-3; 15 positions agree with TRBD2. The CDR3 runs 16 residues. The V gene's germline CDR1 is MDHEN and CDR2 SYDVKM. Unmatched junction bases numbered 9, after V lost 3 bases and J lost 11 bases. The CDR3 bases are TGTGCCAGCAGTTTCGGACTAGCGGGAGGGTCAATTGGGCAGTATTTT. Its translation: CASSFGLAGGSIGQYF.

The rearrangement links TRBV11-2 to TRBJ2-1; D tentatively reads TRBD1 or TRBD2 (7 bases each). V was clipped by 5 bases and J by 2 bases, with 16 bases between them. The CDR3 sequence is 16 residues long. Per germline, CDR1 SGHAT and CDR2 FQNNGV. The CDR3 reads CASSLRGGATYNEQFF. DNA of the CDR3: TGTGCCAGCAGCCTCAGGGGGGGGGCGACCTACAATGAGCAGTTCTTC.

The gene calls are TRBV11-2 and TRBJ2-1; possibly TRBD1 or TRBD2 for D (5 bases each). This CDR3 has 11 residues. Germline CDR1 and CDR2: SGHAT and FQNNGV. Trimming stripped 8 bases from V and 8 bases from J, with 10 bases between. The CDR3 spells CASWDRDEQFF. CDR3 nucleotides: TGTGCCAGCTGGGACCGGGATGAGCAGTTCTTC.

The J gene is TRBJ2-7, the V gene TRBV5-1; tentative D call: TRBD1 (6 bases). Trimming took 5 bases from V and 0 from J, leaving 9 bases between them. Per the germline V gene, CDR1 is SGHRS and CDR2 is YFSETQ. The CDR3 runs to 13 residues. CDR3 in amino acids: CASSPDSSYEQYF. The CDR3 bases are TGCGCCAGCAGTCCGGACAGCTCCTACGAGCAGTACTTC.

In the case of this clone: Mismatch with germline at one junction end may stem from a read error. V and J are TRBV2 and TRBJ2-3, with D hard to call. The germline V gene has CDR1 SNHLY and CDR2 FYNNEI. The CDR3 sequence is 13 residues long. The CDR3 DNA sequence: TGTGCCAGCAGCCGACCTATTATAGATACGCAGTACTTT. Its translation is CASSRPIIDTQYF.

The rearrangement joins TRBV7-2 to TRBJ1-3; 7 nucleotides agree with TRBD1. J lost 0 bases, V lost 5 bases, and 1 base had no gene match. Looked up from germline, CDR1 is SGHTA and CDR2 is FQGNSA. The CDR3 extends over 14 amino acids. For the CDR3, the DNA is TGTGCCAGCAGCCGGACAGGCTCTGGAAACACCATATATTTT. Translated: CASSRTGSGNTIYF.

The chain uses TRBV6-5 and TRBJ1-1, with TRBD1 identical over 7 bases. The CDR3 totals 15 residues. The trim removed 4 bases at V and 4 bases at J, leaving 9 bases unmatched. Germline lookup yields CDR1 MNHEY and CDR2 SVGAGI. As DNA, the CDR3 is TGTGCCAGCAGTTCATCCAGGGGGATCGGCACTGAAGCTTTCTTT. Protein: CASSSSRGIGTEAFF.

The chain joins TRBV3-1 (or the pseudogene TRBV3-2) to TRBJ2-3, with D perhaps being TRBD1 or TRBD2 (5 bases each). The CDR3 totals 14 residues. Germline-derived CDR1 and CDR2 are LGHDT and YNNKEL (reference sequence). Trimming pared 5 bases from V and 0 bases from J, leaving 9 bases between. CDR3 sequence (DNA): TGTGCCAGCAGCTTCTGGGGGAGCACAGATACGCAGTATTTT. Translating it yields CASSFWGSTDTQYF.

Here the CDR3 reads CASSLNPLGPYRDTEAFF. The CDR3, as DNA: TGTGCCAGCAGCTTAAACCCCTTAGGACCCTATAGGGACACTGAAGCTTTCTTT. This chain joins TRBV7-3 and TRBJ1-1; no firm D call. CDR1 and CDR2 (germline): SGHTA, FQGTGA. V lost 1 base to trimming and J lost 3 bases, with 21 bases between them. The CDR3 runs to 18 residues.

This chain connects TRBV6-2 or TRBV6-3 to TRBJ1-5; D is ambiguous. Per the germline V gene, CDR1 is MNHEY and CDR2 is SVGEGT. This CDR3 contains 14 residues. With 5 bases removed from V and 2 bases from J, the gap between germline ends came to 10 bases. The CDR3 DNA sequence: TGTGCCAGCAGTCGCGGTTTGGGCAATCAGCCCCAGCATTTT. It encodes CASSRGLGNQPQHF.

J is TRBJ2-2 and V is TRBV3-1 (or the pseudogene TRBV3-2); 7 bases are a match to TRBD1. Germline loops: CDR1 LGHDT, CDR2 YNNKEL (reference sequence). The trim removed 5 bases at V and 3 bases at J, leaving 6 bases unmatched. The CDR3 has 15 amino acids. CDR3: CASSTDRVDTGELFF. The CDR3 DNA reads TGTGCCAGCAGCACCGACAGGGTGGACACCGGGGAGCTGTTTTTT.

The V call is TRBV10-1, the J call TRBJ1-2; D is unresolved. Trimming pared 0 bases from V and 0 bases from J, leaving 8 bases between. CDR3 length equals 15 residues. Germline V lookup: CDR1 WNHNN, CDR2 SYGVQD (reference sequence). The CDR3 loop is CASSESAEPNYGYTF. The DNA for the CDR3 is TGCGCCAGCAGTGAGTCGGCAGAACCTAACTATGGCTACACCTTC.

The V call is TRBV5-5, the J call TRBJ1-4, with 7 bases lining up with TRBD1. Germline CDR1 SGHKS, CDR2 YYEKEE (reference sequence). The CDR3 runs 14 residues. Trimming at V came to 4 bases and at J to 5 bases, leaving 5 bases not matched to a gene. Here the CDR3 DNA reads TGTGCCAGCAGCCGGACAGGAGACAATGAAAAACTGTTTTTT. Translating it yields CASSRTGDNEKLFF.

This chain joins TRBV25-1 and TRBJ1-4, with 7 bases that match TRBD1. Looked up from germline, CDR1 is MGHDK and CDR2 is SYGVNS. V lost 7 bases to trimming and J lost 3 bases; unmatched junction nucleotides: 8. CDR3 length: 15 residues. The CDR3 nucleotides read TGTGCCAGCACTCCCGCAGGGGGGGCTAATGAAAAACTGTTTTTT. The encoded protein is CASTPAGGANEKLFF.

V and J are TRBV25-1 and TRBJ2-3; D ambiguous. With 5 bases removed from V and 5 bases from J, the gap between germline ends came to 14 bases. The germline V gene has CDR1 MGHDK and CDR2 SYGVNS. This CDR3 region has 14 residues. The CDR3 sequence: CASSPQGAGDTQYF. CDR3 DNA sequence: TGTGCCAGCAGTCCCCAAGGAGCTGGAGATACGCAGTATTTT.

The CDR3 loop reads CTVGTASYEQYF. DNA of the CDR3: TGTACAGTGGGGACCGCGTCCTACGAGCAGTACTTC. V and J are TRBV6-5 and TRBJ2-7; the D gene could be TRBD1 or TRBD2 (5 bases each). CDR3 length equals 12 residues. Germline CDR1 reads MNHEY; CDR2 reads SVGAGI.

This clone was seen more than once but under ten times. The rearrangement joins TRBV2 to TRBJ2-3; 13 bases are shared with TRBD2. The germline V gene has CDR1 SNHLY and CDR2 FYNNEI. The CDR3 is made up of 16 amino acids. V was pared by 6 bases and J by 7 bases, with 10 bases of the junction left unmatched. CDR3 amino acids: CASSDGLAGDTYTQYF. The CDR3 DNA is TGTGCCAGCAGCGACGGACTAGCGGGAGATACATATACGCAGTATTTT.

This chain uses TRBV15 with TRBJ1-4; weak D call: TRBD1 (5 bases). The length of the CDR3 is 15 residues. Per the germline V gene, CDR1 is LNHNV and CDR2 is YYDKDF (reference sequence). V lost 1 base and J 11 bases, leaving 17 bases between the germline ends. CDR3 nucleotide sequence: TGTGCCACCAGCAGAGTTCAGGGAGCGTACCCTAAACTGTTTTTT. Protein sequence: CATSRVQGAYPKLFF. Based on the CDR3 plus reference TRBV15 and TRBJ1-4, the full variable domain is DAMVIQNPRYQVTQFGKPVTLSCSQTLNHNVMYWYQQKSSQAPKLLFHYYDKDFNNEADTPDNFQSRRPNTSFCFLDIRSPGLGDTAMYLCATSRVQGAYPKLFFGSGTQLSVL.

The J gene is TRBJ2-3, the V gene TRBV5-1; 7 bases map to TRBD1. J was trimmed by 1 base and V by 4 bases; bases with no gene match: 6. This CDR3 has 15 residues. Germline V gene lookup returns CDR1 SGHRS and CDR2 YFSETQ. CDR3 in DNA: TGCGCCAGCAGCGGTGTTGGACAGGGCACAGATACGCAGTATTTT. It codes for CASSGVGQGTDTQYF.

This chain connects TRBV11-2 to TRBJ2-7; the match to TRBD2 covers 13 bases. CDR1 is SGHAT and CDR2 is FQNNGV in the germline V gene. V gave up 5 bases and J gave up 0 bases; unmatched junction bases: 4. CDR3 size: 16 residues. CDR3 sequence: CASSNRTSGSSYEQYF. In DNA form, the CDR3 reads TGTGCCAGCAGCAACCGGACTAGCGGGAGCTCCTACGAGCAGTACTTC.

The chain employs TRBV19 and TRBJ1-5; 9 positions agree with TRBD1. Trimming cost V 7 bases and J 0 bases; bases outside gene matches: 16. Germline assignment: CDR1 LNHDA and CDR2 SQIVND (reference sequence). This CDR3 is built from 19 residues. DNA of the CDR3: TGTGCCAGTAAAGGTGGAGGGACAGGGCTATTTTATAGCAATCAGCCCCAGCATTTT. The encoded protein is CASKGGGTGLFYSNQPQHF.

The V call is TRBV21-1, the J call TRBJ1-2; the table names TRBD1, a call not compared with the DNA. TRBV21-1 is noted as a pseudogene. The length of the CDR3 is 14 residues. The CDR3 is CASSNRDKPYGYTF. CDR3 nucleotide sequence: TGTGCCAGCAGCAACCGGGACAAACCCTATGGCTACACCTTC.

This clone was found a few times. The rearrangement joins TRBV19 to TRBJ2-3, with 13 bases lining up with TRBD2. V gave up 6 bases and J gave up 7 bases; unmatched junction bases: 7. The CDR3 extends over 15 amino acids. Germline-derived CDR1 and CDR2 are LNHDA and SQIVND (reference sequence). CDR3 DNA sequence: TGTGCCAGTAGCCGAACTAGCGGGAGGGGGTATACGCAGTATTTT. It specifies CASSRTSGRGYTQYF.